The 5 T cell receptor beta chains below all came from one sample that was sequenced in a study of long-term antiretroviral therapy in people with HIV. Run at survey level, the immunoSEQ assay was version v3.0. Sequencing was performed with immunoSEQ multiplex PCR; in TCRdb, only in-frame clones are kept and a portion is missing. In the table there are 20,000 to 30,000 clones, approximately 82% of which are singletons. Sequenced here: unsorted PBMCs, sampled 3 years after starting antiretroviral therapy. Every receptor here comes from a man over 45 with HIV.

The V and J genes are TRBV10-3 and TRBJ2-3; possible D gene TRBD1, 6 bases. Germline V gives CDR1 ENHRY, CDR2 SYGVKD. V was trimmed by 0 bases and J by 6 bases, leaving 19 bases between them. This CDR3 has 17 residues. The CDR3 loop reads CAISESTTGGTDDTQYF. The CDR3 region has the DNA TGTGCCATCAGTGAGTCGACGACAGGCGGCACGGATGATACGCAGTATTTT.

This chain joins TRBV7-2 and TRBJ1-1; D is unresolved. CDR3 size: 16 residues. CDR1 SGHTA and CDR2 FQGNSA come from the germline V gene. The V gene lost 3 bases and the J gene lost 10 bases, with 24 bases spanning the gap. Here the CDR3 DNA reads TGTGCCAGCAGCTTCCGGTCGACAAATCCTACCTCTCGAGCTTTCTTT. Its translation is CASSFRSTNPTSRAFF.

The chain carries TRBV7-9 and TRBJ2-3; tentatively, D is TRBD2 (6 bases). V gave up 1 base and J gave up 8 bases, with 16 bases separating them. In germline, CDR1 is SEHNR, CDR2 FQNEAQ (reference sequence). This CDR3 region has 15 residues. In DNA form, the CDR3 reads TGTGCCAGCAGCTTAGTTACGGGAGCGCCCGGTACGCAGTATTTT. It is translated as CASSLVTGAPGTQYF.

J is TRBJ1-2 and V is TRBV23-1; D is unresolved. TRBV23-1 belongs to the ORF category, with a function that is uncertain. Trimming shortened V by 0 bases and J by 0 bases, and 2 bases separated the two germline ends. This CDR3 is built from 13 residues. As DNA, the CDR3 is TGCGCCAGCAGTCAATCGGCTAACTATGGCTACACCTTC. Protein: CASSQSANYGYTF.

This chain joins TRBV5-1 and TRBJ2-2; D gene uncertain. V lost 0 bases and J 7 bases, leaving 13 bases between the germline ends. The CDR3 contains 15 residues. Germline-derived CDR1 and CDR2 are SGHRS and YFSETQ. CDR3 region: CASSLAQDRNGELFF. In DNA, the CDR3 is TGCGCCAGCAGCTTGGCGCAGGATCGAAACGGGGAGCTGTTTTTT.